Below, 28 T cell receptor beta chains from the same sample are listed, as sequenced in a study of T cells expressing NK-cell markers. TCRdb re-called the 5' RACE reads and catalogs CDR3 proteins one per entry, DNA excluded. This listing includes roughly 430,000 distinct CDR3 sequences. The specimen sequenced was blood T cells: a sorted CD56 or NKG2C T cell subset, CD4+ or CD8+ T cells, or bulk PBMC T cells (not recorded which). Every receptor here comes from a woman between 18 and 70 years old in good health.

CDR3: CASSYRAQPQHF. The V gene is TRBV6-2 or TRBV6-3, the J gene TRBJ1-5. This CDR3 is built from 12 residues. Germline loops: CDR1 MNHEY, CDR2 SVGEGT.

This CDR3 is CASSLDSVGYNEQFF. The J gene is TRBJ2-1, the V gene TRBV7-9. The CDR3 is 15 amino acids. Germline CDR1 and CDR2: SEHNR and FQNEAQ (reference sequence).

This sequence joins TRBV6-5 and TRBJ2-5; absent DNA, TCRdb's TRBD1 call cannot be checked. The CDR3 is 16 amino acids. In germline, CDR1 is MNHEY, CDR2 SVGAGI. The CDR3 is CASSYSFRGIEETQYF.

This rearrangement joins TRBV29-1 to TRBJ2-1; no DNA is available, so the TRBD1 call from TCRdb remains unchecked. The CDR3 extends over 13 amino acids. Germline assignment: CDR1 SQVTM and CDR2 ANQGSEA. The CDR3 loop reads CSVPGHLYNEQFF.

The genes are TRBV12-3 or TRBV12-4 and TRBJ2-2; as DNA is missing, the TRBD2 call by TCRdb cannot be tested. The CDR3 contains 15 residues. This CDR3 reads CASTVTSEFTGELFF.

The rearrangement uses TRBV5-1 and TRBJ2-5; TCRdb lists TRBD2, though no DNA is available to test this call. CDR1 and CDR2 from the germline V gene are SGHRS and YFSETQ. The CDR3 runs 15 residues. CDR3 loop: CASSLSPAGAETQYF.

The V and J genes are TRBV20-1 and TRBJ1-6. This CDR3 comprises 13 residues. The germline gives CDR1 DFQATT, CDR2 SNEGSKA (reference sequence). The CDR3 region is CSARDTRNSPLHF.

This chain links TRBV14 with TRBJ2-7. The CDR3 extends over 12 amino acids. Germline lookup yields CDR1 SGHDN and CDR2 FVKESK. The CDR3 here is CASSQAGYEQYF.

The chain combines TRBV13 with TRBJ2-3; TCRdb gives TRBD2 as the D gene, but with no DNA this cannot be confirmed. Germline CDR1 PRHDT, CDR2 FYEKMQ (reference sequence). This CDR3 has 15 residues. CDR3: CASTWRASAGDTQYF.

V and J are TRBV19 and TRBJ1-1. Germline V lookup: CDR1 LNHDA, CDR2 SQIVND (reference sequence). This CDR3 is 11 amino acids long. CDR3 amino acids: CASIENTEAFF.

V is TRBV20-1 and J is TRBJ2-1; absent DNA, TCRdb's TRBD2 call cannot be checked. The CDR3 contains 14 residues. From germline, CDR1 is DFQATT and CDR2 SNEGSKA (reference sequence). The CDR3 here is CSAFGLAGRDEQFF.

This chain links TRBV6-1 with TRBJ2-1; lacking DNA, the TRBD1 call made by TCRdb goes unchecked. The CDR3 has 14 amino acids. CDR1 MNHNS and CDR2 SASEGT come from the germline V gene. CDR3 sequence reads: CASSPTWVRNEQFF.

J is TRBJ2-3 and V is TRBV5-1; TCRdb's assignment of TRBD1 cannot be checked, as there is no DNA. The CDR3 consists of 13 residues. CDR1 and CDR2 (germline): SGHRS, YFSETQ. This chain's CDR3 is CTSSLDRGDTQYF. The full variable domain, with the rest looked up from reference TRBV5-1 and TRBJ2-3, is KAGVTQTPRYLIKTRGQQVTLSCSPISGHRSVSWYQQTPGQGLQFLFEYFSETQRNKGNFPGRFSGRQFSNSRSEMNVSTLELGDSALYLCTSSLDRGDTQYFGPGTRLTVL.

The genes are TRBV18 and TRBJ2-3; checking the TCRdb D call of TRBD2 is not possible without DNA. Germline V gene sequence: CDR1 KGHSH, CDR2 LQKENI. CDR3 size: 16 residues. The CDR3 here is CASSPVALGGTDTQYF.

The rearrangement links TRBV24-1 to TRBJ2-1; no DNA is available, so the TRBD1 call from TCRdb remains unchecked. The length of the CDR3 is 16 residues. Germline CDR1 and CDR2: KGHDR and SFDVKD. CDR3 region: CATSGVKGVTYNEQFF.

The chain recombines TRBV4-1 with TRBJ1-2; the TCRdb call, TRBD1, lacks DNA for checking. Germline assignment: CDR1 MGHRA and CDR2 YSYEKL. CDR3 size: 15 residues. CDR3 region: CASSRQDRVGYGYTF.

The rearrangement joins TRBV29-1 to TRBJ1-1; TCRdb designates TRBD1, a call that cannot be tested without DNA. The CDR3 is 11 amino acids. Germline CDR1 is SQVTM and CDR2 is ANQGSEA. This CDR3 reads CSAPELTEAFF.

The rearrangement links TRBV6-5 to TRBJ1-1. This CDR3 contains 15 residues. Germline V gene lookup returns CDR1 MNHEY and CDR2 SVGAGI. The CDR3 sequence: CASSYSRIWNTEAFF.

The V and J genes are TRBV15 and TRBJ2-7; the TCRdb D gene call, TRBD1, has no DNA to confirm it. CDR3 size: 14 residues. Germline loops: CDR1 LNHNV, CDR2 YYDKDF (reference sequence). The CDR3 sequence: CATSRYQGASEQYF.

The chain has TRBV15 and TRBJ1-3; the TCRdb call, TRBD1, lacks DNA for checking. This CDR3 is built from 15 residues. Germline loops: CDR1 LNHNV, CDR2 YYDKDF (reference sequence). The chain's CDR3 is CATADRAISGNTIYF.

The V gene is TRBV4-2, the J gene TRBJ2-7. Germline values: CDR1 LGHNA, CDR2 YNFKEQ. The CDR3 is 16 residues long. CDR3 amino acids: CASSQTSGWSSYEQYF.

This CDR3 is CATSDFGTPVPGNTIYF. The chain links TRBV24-1 to TRBJ1-3; no DNA is available, so the TRBD1 call from TCRdb remains unchecked. CDR1 and CDR2 (germline): KGHDR, SFDVKD. The CDR3 has 17 residues.

The chain couples TRBV27 to TRBJ1-5; TCRdb reports TRBD1, a call that lacks DNA to check it against. The CDR3 contains 19 residues. Germline CDR1 is MNHEY and CDR2 is SMNVEV (reference sequence). Here the CDR3 reads CASSSGGPAGAHSNQPQHF.

J is TRBJ1-1 and V is TRBV29-1; TCRdb indicates TRBD1, and absent DNA this call remains unverified. The germline V gene encodes CDR1 SQVTM and CDR2 ANQGSEA. The CDR3 extends over 13 amino acids. CDR3 in amino acids: CSARTELNTEAFF.

The gene calls are TRBV29-1 and TRBJ2-1; TCRdb outputs TRBD2, but without DNA this stays unchecked. The CDR3 sequence is 13 residues long. The germline V gene encodes CDR1 SQVTM and CDR2 ANQGSEA. CDR3 region: CSAGTTYYNEQFF.

The V call is TRBV7-2, the J call TRBJ1-1; TCRdb indicates TRBD1, and absent DNA this call remains unverified. The CDR3 has 15 amino acids. The germline V gene encodes CDR1 SGHTA and CDR2 FQGNSA. This CDR3 is CASSLQGQGNTEAFF.

The gene calls are TRBV28 and TRBJ2-1. CDR3 size: 15 residues. Looked up from germline, CDR1 is MDHEN and CDR2 is SYDVKM. CDR3: CASSFLHSGFGEQFF.

The J gene is TRBJ1-1, the V gene TRBV11-2. The CDR3 consists of 14 residues. Germline CDR1 and CDR2: SGHAT and FQNNGV. The CDR3 loop is CASSLTAKVTEAFF.